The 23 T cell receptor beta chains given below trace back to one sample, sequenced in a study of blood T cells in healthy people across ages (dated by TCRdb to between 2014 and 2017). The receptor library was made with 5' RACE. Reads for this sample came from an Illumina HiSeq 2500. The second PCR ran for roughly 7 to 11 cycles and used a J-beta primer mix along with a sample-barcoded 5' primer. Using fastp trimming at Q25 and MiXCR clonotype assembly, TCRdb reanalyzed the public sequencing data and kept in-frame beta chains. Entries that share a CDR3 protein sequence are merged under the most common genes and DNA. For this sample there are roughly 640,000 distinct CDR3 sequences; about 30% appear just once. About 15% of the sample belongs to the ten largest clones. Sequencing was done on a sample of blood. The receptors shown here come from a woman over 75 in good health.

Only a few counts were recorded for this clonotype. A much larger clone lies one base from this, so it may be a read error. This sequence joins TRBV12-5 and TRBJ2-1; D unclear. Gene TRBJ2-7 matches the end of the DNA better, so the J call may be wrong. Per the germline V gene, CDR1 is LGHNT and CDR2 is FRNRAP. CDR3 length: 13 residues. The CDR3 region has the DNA TGTGCTAGTGGTTTAGGAGCCTACAATGAGCAGTACTTC. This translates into CASGLGAYNEQYF.

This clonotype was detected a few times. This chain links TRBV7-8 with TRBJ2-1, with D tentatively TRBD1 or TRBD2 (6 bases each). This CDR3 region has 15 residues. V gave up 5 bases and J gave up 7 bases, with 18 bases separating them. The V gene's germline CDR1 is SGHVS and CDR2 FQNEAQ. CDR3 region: CASSPRGVWRNEQFF. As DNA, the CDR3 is TGTGCCAGCAGCCCAAGGGGGGTCTGGCGGAATGAGCAGTTCTTC.

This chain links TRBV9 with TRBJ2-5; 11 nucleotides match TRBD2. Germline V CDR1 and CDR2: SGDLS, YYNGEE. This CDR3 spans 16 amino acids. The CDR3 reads CTCSAPSGGYQETQYF. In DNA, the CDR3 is TGTACCTGCAGCGCTCCTAGCGGGGGGTACCAAGAGACCCAGTACTTC.

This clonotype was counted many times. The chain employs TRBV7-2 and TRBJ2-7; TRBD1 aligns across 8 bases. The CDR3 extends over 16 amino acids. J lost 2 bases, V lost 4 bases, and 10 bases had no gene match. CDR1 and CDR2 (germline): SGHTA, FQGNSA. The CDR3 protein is CASSWSRDRSTYEQYF. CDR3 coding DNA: TGTGCCAGCAGCTGGAGCCGGGACAGGTCCACCTACGAGCAGTACTTC.

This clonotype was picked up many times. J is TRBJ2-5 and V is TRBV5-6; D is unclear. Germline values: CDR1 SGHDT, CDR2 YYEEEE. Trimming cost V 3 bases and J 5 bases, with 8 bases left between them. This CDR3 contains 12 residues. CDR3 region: CASSWVRETQYF. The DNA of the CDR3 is TGTGCCAGCAGCTGGGTCAGGGAGACCCAGTACTTC.

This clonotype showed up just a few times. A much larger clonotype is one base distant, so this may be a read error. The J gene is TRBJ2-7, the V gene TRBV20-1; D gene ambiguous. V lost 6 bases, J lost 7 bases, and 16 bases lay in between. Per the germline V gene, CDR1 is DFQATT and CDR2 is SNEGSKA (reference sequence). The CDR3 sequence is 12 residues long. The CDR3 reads CSAPRPNNEQYF. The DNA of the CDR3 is TGCAGTGCCCCCCGACCGAACAATGAGCAGTACTTC.

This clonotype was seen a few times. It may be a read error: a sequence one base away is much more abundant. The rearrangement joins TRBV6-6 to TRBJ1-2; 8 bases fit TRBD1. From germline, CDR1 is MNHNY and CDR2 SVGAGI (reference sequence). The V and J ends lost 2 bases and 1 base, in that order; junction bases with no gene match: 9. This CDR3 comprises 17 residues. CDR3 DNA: TGTGCCAGCAGTTACCCGGACAGGGAATTACGTAACTATGGCTACACCTTC. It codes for CASSYPDRELRNYGYTF.

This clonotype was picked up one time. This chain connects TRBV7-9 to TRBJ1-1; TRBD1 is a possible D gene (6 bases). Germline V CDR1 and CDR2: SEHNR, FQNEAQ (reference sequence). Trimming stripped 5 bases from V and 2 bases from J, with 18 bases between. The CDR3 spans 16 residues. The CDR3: CASSRPPIQGNTEAFF. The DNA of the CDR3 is TGTGCCAGCAGCCGTCCGCCCATACAGGGAAACACTGAAGCTTTCTTT.

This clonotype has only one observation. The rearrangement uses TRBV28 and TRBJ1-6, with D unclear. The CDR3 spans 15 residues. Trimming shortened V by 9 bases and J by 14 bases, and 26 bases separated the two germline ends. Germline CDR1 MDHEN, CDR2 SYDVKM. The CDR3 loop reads CASNSLDTDSSTLHF. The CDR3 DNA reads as TGTGCCAGTAACTCCCTCGACACTGACTCATCTACCCTCCACTTT.

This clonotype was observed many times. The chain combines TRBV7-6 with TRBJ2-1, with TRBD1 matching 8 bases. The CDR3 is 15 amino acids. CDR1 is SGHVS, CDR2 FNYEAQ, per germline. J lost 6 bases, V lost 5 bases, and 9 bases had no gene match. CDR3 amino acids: CASSQEGTGGNEQFF. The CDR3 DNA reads TGTGCCAGCAGCCAAGAGGGAACAGGGGGCAATGAGCAGTTCTTC. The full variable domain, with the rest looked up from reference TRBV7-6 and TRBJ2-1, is GAGVSQSPRYKVTKRGQDVALRCDPISGHVSLYWYRQALGQGPEFLTYFNYEAQQDKSGLPNDRFSAERPEGSISTLTIQRTEQRDSAMYRCASSQEGTGGNEQFFGPGTRLTVL.

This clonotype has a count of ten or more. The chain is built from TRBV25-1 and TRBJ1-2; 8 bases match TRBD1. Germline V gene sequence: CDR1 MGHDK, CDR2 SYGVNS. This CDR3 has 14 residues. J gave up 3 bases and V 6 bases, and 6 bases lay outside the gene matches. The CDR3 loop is CASSTTGAYYGYTF. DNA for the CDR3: TGTGCCAGCAGCACGACAGGGGCCTACTATGGCTACACCTTC.

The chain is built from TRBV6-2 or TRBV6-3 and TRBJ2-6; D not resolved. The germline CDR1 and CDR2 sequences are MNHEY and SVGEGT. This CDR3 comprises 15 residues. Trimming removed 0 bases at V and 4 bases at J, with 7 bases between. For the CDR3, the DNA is TGTGCCAGCAGTTACTCAGGCGGAGGGGCCAACGTCCTGACTTTC. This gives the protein CASSYSGGGANVLTF.

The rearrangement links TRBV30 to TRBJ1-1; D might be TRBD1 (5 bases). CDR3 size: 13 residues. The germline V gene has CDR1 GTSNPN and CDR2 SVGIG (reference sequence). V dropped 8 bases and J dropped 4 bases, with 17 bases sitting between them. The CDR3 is CARQQGEGTEAFF. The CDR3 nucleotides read TGTGCCCGACAACAAGGGGAGGGCACTGAAGCTTTCTTT. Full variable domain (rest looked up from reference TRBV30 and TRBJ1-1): SQTIHQWPATLVQPVGSPLSLECTVEGTSNPNLYWYRQAAGRGLQLLFYSVGIGQISSEVPQNLSASRPQDRQFILSSKKLLLSDSGFYLCARQQGEGTEAFFGQGTRLTVV.

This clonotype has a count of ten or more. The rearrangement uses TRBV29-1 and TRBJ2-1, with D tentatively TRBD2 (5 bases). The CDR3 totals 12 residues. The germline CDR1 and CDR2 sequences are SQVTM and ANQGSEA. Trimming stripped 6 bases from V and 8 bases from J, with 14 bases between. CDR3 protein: CSVQGGVDEQFF. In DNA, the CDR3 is TGCAGCGTGCAAGGAGGTGTAGATGAGCAGTTCTTC.

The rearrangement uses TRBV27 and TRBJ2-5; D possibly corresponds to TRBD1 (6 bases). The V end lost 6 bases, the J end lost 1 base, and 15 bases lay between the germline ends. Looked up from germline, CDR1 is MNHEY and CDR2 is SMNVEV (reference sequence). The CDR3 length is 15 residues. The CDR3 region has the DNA TGTGCCAGCAGCCGTGGGGTGGGGGCCCAAGAGACCCAGTACTTC. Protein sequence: CASSRGVGAQETQYF.

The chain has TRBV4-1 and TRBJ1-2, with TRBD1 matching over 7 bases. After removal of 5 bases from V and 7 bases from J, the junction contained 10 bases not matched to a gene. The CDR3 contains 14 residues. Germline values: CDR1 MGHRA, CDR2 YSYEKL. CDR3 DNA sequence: TGCGCCAGCAGCGCCGTAGGACAGGTGGGTGGCTACACCTTC. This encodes CASSAVGQVGGYTF.

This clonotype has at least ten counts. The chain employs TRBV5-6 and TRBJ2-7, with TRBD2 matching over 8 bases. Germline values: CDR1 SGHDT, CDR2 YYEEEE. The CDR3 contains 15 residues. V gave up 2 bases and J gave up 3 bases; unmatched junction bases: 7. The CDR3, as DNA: TGTGCCAGCAGCTTTGATGCGGGGGGATACTACGAGCAGTACTTC. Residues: CASSFDAGGYYEQYF.

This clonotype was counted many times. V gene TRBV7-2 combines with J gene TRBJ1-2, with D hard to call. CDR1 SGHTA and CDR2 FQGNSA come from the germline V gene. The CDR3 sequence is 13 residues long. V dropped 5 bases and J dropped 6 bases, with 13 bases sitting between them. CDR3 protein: CASSQNQVDGYTF. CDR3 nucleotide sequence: TGTGCCAGCAGCCAGAACCAGGTGGATGGCTACACCTTC.

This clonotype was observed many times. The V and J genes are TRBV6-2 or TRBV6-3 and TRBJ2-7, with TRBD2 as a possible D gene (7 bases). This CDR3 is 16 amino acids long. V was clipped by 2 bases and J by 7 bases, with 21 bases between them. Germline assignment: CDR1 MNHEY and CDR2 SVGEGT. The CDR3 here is CASSYLGGGFPREQYF. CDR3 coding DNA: TGTGCCAGCAGTTACCTTGGCGGGGGCTTCCCCCGAGAGCAGTACTTC.

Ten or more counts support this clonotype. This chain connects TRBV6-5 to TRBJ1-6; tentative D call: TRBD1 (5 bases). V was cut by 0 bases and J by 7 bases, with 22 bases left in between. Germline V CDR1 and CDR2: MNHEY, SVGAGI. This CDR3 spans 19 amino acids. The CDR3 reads CASSYSTAGASWRNSPLHF. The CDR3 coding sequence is TGTGCCAGCAGTTACTCGACCGCCGGGGCATCTTGGAGGAATTCACCCCTCCACTTT.

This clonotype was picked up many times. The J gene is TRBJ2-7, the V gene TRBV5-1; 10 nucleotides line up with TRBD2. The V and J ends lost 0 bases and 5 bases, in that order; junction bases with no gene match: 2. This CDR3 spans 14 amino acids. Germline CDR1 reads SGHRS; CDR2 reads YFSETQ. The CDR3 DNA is TGCGCCAGCAGCTTGGTACTAGCGGGGAACGAGCAGTACTTC. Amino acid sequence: CASSLVLAGNEQYF. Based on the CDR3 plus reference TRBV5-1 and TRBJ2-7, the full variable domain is KAGVTQTPRYLIKTRGQQVTLSCSPISGHRSVSWYQQTPGQGLQFLFEYFSETQRNKGNFPGRFSGRQFSNSRSEMNVSTLELGDSALYLCASSLVLAGNEQYFGPGTRLTVT.

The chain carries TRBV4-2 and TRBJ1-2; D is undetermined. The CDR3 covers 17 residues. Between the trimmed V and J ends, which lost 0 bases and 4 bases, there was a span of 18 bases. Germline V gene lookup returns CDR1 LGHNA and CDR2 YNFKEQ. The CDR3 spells CASSQDRLTTTSYGYTF. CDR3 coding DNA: TGTGCCAGCAGCCAAGACCGCCTGACAACTACTTCCTATGGCTACACCTTC.

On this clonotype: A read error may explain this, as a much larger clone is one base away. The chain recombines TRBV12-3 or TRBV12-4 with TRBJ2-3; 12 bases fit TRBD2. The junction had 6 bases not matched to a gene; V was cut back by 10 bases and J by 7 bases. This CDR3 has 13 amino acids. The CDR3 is CATRLAGAYTQYF. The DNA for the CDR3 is TGTGCCACCCGACTAGCGGGGGCATATACGCAGTATTTT.